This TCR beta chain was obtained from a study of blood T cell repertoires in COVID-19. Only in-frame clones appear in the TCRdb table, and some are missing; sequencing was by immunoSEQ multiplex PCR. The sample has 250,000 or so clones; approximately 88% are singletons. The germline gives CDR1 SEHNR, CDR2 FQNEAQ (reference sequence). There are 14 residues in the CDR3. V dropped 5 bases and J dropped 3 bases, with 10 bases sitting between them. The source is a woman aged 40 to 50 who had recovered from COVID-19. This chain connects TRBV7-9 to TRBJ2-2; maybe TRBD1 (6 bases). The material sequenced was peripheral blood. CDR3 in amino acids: CASSHYRDTGELFF. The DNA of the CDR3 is TGTGCCAGCAGCCATTACAGGGACACCGGGGAGCTGTTTTTT.